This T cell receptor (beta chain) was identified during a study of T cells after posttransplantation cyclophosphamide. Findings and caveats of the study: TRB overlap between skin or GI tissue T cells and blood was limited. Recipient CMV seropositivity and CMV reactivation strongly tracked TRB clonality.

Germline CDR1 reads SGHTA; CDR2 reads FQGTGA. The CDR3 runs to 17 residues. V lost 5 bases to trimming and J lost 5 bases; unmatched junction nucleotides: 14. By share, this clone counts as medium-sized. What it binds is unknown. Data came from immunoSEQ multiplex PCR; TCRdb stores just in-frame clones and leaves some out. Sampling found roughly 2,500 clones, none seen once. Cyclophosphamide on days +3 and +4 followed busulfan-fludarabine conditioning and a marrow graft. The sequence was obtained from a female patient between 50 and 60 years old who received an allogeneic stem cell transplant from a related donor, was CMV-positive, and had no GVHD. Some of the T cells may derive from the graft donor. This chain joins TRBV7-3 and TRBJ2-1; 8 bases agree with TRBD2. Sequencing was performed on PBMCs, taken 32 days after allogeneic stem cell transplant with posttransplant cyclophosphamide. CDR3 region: CASSNEGGLELHNEQFF. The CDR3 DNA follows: TGTGCCAGCAGCAACGAGGGGGGACTAGAATTGCACAATGAGCAGTTCTTC.